One and the same sample provided the 28 T cell receptor beta chains below, sequenced in a study of blood T cells in healthy people across ages (dated by TCRdb to the mid-2010s). Preparation of the library involved 5' RACE. The reads were generated on an Illumina HiSeq 2500. The second PCR ran for roughly 6 to 11 cycles and used a J-beta primer mix along with a sample-barcoded 5' primer. TCRdb reran the public reads through fastp at Q25 and MiXCR, keeping productive beta chains. Every distinct CDR3 protein forms one entry, paired with its most common genes and DNA. The table for this sample lists around 1,000,000 distinct CDR3 sequences; approximately 26% of them were counted only once. The leading ten clones occupy 0.65% to 0.95% of the sample. These data also formed part of another study, on T cells of mothers and their children.

The sequencing sample was made of blood. The receptors shown here come from a girl between 2 and 10 years old in good health.

The V and J genes are TRBV29-1 and TRBJ2-5; D is unclear. The J call is uncertain, as TRBJ2-7 better fits the DNA end. CDR3 length: 11 residues. CDR1 and CDR2 (germline): SQVTM, ANQGSEA. DNA for the CDR3: TGCAGCGTTCAGAGTGTGAGCGAGCAGTACTTC. This gives the protein CSVQSVSEQYF.

The V and J genes are TRBV6-5 and TRBJ2-3; 12 bases fit TRBD2. The germline CDR1 and CDR2 sequences are MNHEY and SVGAGI. The CDR3 is 15 residues long. Losses at the gene ends were 6 bases for V and 2 bases for J; bases not matched to a gene: 3. CDR3 nucleotide sequence: TGTGCCAGCAGGCGACTAGCGGGAGACACAGATACGCAGTATTTT. Protein sequence: CASRRLAGDTDTQYF.

The V and J genes are TRBV11-1 and TRBJ2-1; either TRBD1 or TRBD2 may fit D (5 bases each). The CDR3 extends over 16 amino acids. V was pared by 0 bases and J by 5 bases, with 14 bases between. CDR1 is SGHAT, CDR2 FQDESV, per germline (reference sequence). The chain's CDR3 is CASSLAGTEQDNEQFF. DNA for the CDR3: TGTGCCAGCAGCTTAGCCGGGACGGAACAAGACAATGAGCAGTTCTTC.

This clonotype was observed at least ten times. This chain connects TRBV2 to TRBJ2-1; possibly TRBD1 for D (5 bases). From germline, CDR1 is SNHLY and CDR2 FYNNEI. The CDR3 runs 15 residues. V lost 3 bases and J lost 4, with 13 bases in between. In DNA, the CDR3 is TGTGCCAGCAGTGATATTTGGGGCGAATACAATGAGCAGTTCTTC. It is translated as CASSDIWGEYNEQFF.

This clonotype was observed once. This chain connects TRBV24-1 to TRBJ1-2; D gene ambiguous. This CDR3 has 16 residues. V lost 3 bases and J 8 bases, leaving 21 bases between the germline ends. The germline gives CDR1 KGHDR, CDR2 SFDVKD. Written as DNA, the CDR3 is TGTGCCACCAGTGATCCTGACATAAGTGAACTTTGGGGCTACACCTTC. Protein: CATSDPDISELWGYTF.

This clonotype has only a few counts. The chain combines TRBV28 with TRBJ2-4; a weak D match, TRBD2 (6 bases). Trimming took off 5 bases at V and 8 bases at J, with 16 bases between the two ends. This CDR3 comprises 14 residues. CDR1 is MDHEN and CDR2 is SYDVKM in the germline V gene. The CDR3 sequence is CASSPRRARDIQYF. The CDR3 bases are TGTGCCAGCAGTCCCAGGAGGGCGCGGGACATTCAGTACTTC.

This clonotype was seen at least ten times. The chain employs TRBV15 and TRBJ2-5, with 11 bases that match TRBD2. The last part of the DNA fits TRBJ2-7 better; the J call may be wrong. CDR3 size: 15 residues. The germline V gene has CDR1 LNHNV and CDR2 YYDKDF (reference sequence). Here the CDR3 reads CATSTGTSGSYEQYF. The CDR3 DNA sequence: TGTGCCACCAGCACCGGGACTAGCGGATCCTACGAGCAGTACTTC.

This clonotype was found a few times. The V gene is TRBV29-1, the J gene TRBJ1-1; the D is unclear. CDR1 is SQVTM and CDR2 is ANQGSEA in the germline V gene. V shed 6 bases and J shed 10 bases, with 15 bases lying between them. The CDR3 covers 11 residues. CDR3: CSVIYLRGAFF. The CDR3 DNA sequence: TGCAGCGTGATATATCTGAGAGGAGCTTTCTTT.

The CDR3, as DNA: TGTGCCAGCAGCTCAGGAGGTTCGGGGGCTCCGAGGTCTGGGACCGGGGAGCTGTTTTTT. Amino acid sequence: CASSSGGSGAPRSGTGELFF. The gene calls are TRBV21-1 and TRBJ2-2; the table's TRBD1 call for D was not verified on the DNA. TRBV21-1 is a pseudogene. The CDR3 extends over 20 amino acids.

In its sample, this clonotype was seen a few times. The chain joins TRBV27 to TRBJ2-5; D not resolved. Germline V gives CDR1 MNHEY, CDR2 SMNVEV (reference sequence). The CDR3 runs 15 residues. Trimming removed 3 bases at V and 0 bases at J, with 11 bases between. Here the CDR3 reads CASSFRAGYQETQYF. DNA for the CDR3: TGTGCCAGCAGTTTTCGTGCTGGATACCAAGAGACCCAGTACTTC.

This clonotype occurred a few times. The rearrangement links TRBV3-1 to TRBJ2-2; TRBD1 might be the D (5 bases). The CDR3 is made up of 13 amino acids. V was trimmed by 3 bases and J by 6 bases, leaving 8 bases between them. Germline V gene lookup returns CDR1 LGHDT and CDR2 YNNKEL (reference sequence). This CDR3 is CASSHGASGELFF. The CDR3 region has the DNA TGTGCCAGCAGCCATGGGGCGTCCGGGGAGCTGTTTTTT.

The chain carries TRBV14 and TRBJ2-5, with TRBD2 identical over 10 bases. The DNA end lines up better with TRBJ2-1; the J call may be wrong. The CDR3 extends over 13 amino acids. Germline CDR1 is SGHDN and CDR2 is FVKESK. CDR3 coding DNA: TGTGCCAGTCAAAACAGCGGGGGGGCGGAGCAGTTCTTC. Residues: CASQNSGGAEQFF.

The chain carries TRBV9 and TRBJ1-6, with D possibly matching TRBD1 (6 bases). Trimming shortened V by 3 bases and J by 7 bases, and 11 bases separated the two germline ends. The CDR3 is 14 residues long. Germline CDR1 is SGDLS and CDR2 is YYNGEE. CDR3 region: CASSDGQTNSPLHF. The CDR3 bases are TGTGCCAGCAGCGACGGACAGACGAATTCACCCCTCCACTTT.

This clonotype was counted a few times. This chain connects TRBV4-3 to TRBJ2-7; D may be TRBD2 (5 bases). Germline loops: CDR1 LGHNA, CDR2 YSLEER. This CDR3 comprises 16 residues. The ends were cut back, 0 bases at V and 3 bases at J, with 15 bases in the middle. The DNA for the CDR3 is TGCGCCAGCAGCCAAGATGAGGGAGTTGGTCACTACGAGCAGTACTTC. Its translation: CASSQDEGVGHYEQYF.

V is TRBV7-9 and J is TRBJ2-1; D might be TRBD2 (5 bases). V was shortened by 1 base and J by 9 bases, with 16 bases between the two germline ends. The CDR3 is made up of 15 amino acids. The V gene's germline CDR1 is SEHNR and CDR2 FQNEAQ (reference sequence). The CDR3 loop is CASSLDASKLSEQFF. CDR3 coding DNA: TGTGCCAGCAGCTTAGATGCTAGCAAGCTAAGTGAGCAGTTCTTC.

V usage is TRBV29-1 and J usage is TRBJ1-2; TRBD1 agrees at 11 bases. The CDR3 length is 13 residues. Germline CDR1 is SQVTM and CDR2 is ANQGSEA. The ends lost 7 bases at V and 4 bases at J; junction bases unmatched: 5. The DNA for the CDR3 is TGCAGCGGCGGACAGGGGGCCTTCTATGGCTACACCTTC. It encodes CSGGQGAFYGYTF.

This sequence joins TRBV10-3 and TRBJ2-5; tentatively, D is TRBD1 (6 bases). The closer fit of TRBJ2-1 to the DNA end suggests the J call may be wrong. The CDR3 covers 14 residues. Germline CDR1 reads ENHRY; CDR2 reads SYGVKD. Here the CDR3 reads CAIGGRGSNNEQFF. The CDR3 DNA follows: TGTGCCATCGGGGGCAGGGGATCGAACAATGAGCAGTTCTTC.

This chain joins TRBV24-1 and TRBJ2-1; 10 bases fit TRBD2. Germline-derived CDR1 and CDR2 are KGHDR and SFDVKD. V was pared by 4 bases and J by 9 bases, with 11 bases of the junction left unmatched. The CDR3 covers 16 residues. The CDR3 reads CATSEFLAGDTGEQFF. The CDR3 DNA is TGTGCCACCAGTGAGTTTCTAGCGGGAGACACGGGTGAGCAGTTCTTC.

This chain uses TRBV13 with TRBJ2-5; D is undetermined. The end of the DNA aligns better with TRBJ2-7, so the J call may be wrong. Germline V CDR1 and CDR2: PRHDT, FYEKMQ (reference sequence). The CDR3 sequence is 16 residues long. The CDR3 sequence is CASSLGQGMLDYEQYF. As DNA, the CDR3 is TGTGCCAGCAGCTTAGGTCAAGGGATGCTGGACTACGAGCAGTACTTC.

This chain joins TRBV7-3 and TRBJ2-7; D ambiguous. Germline CDR1 reads SGHTA; CDR2 reads FQGTGA. The CDR3 is 16 amino acids. V lost 5 bases to trimming and J lost 0 bases, with 17 bases between them. DNA of the CDR3: TGTGCCAGCAGCCCCACCCCGCGCCCTAGCTCCTACGAGCAGTACTTC. Encoded protein: CASSPTPRPSSYEQYF.

The chain combines TRBV12-3 or TRBV12-4 with TRBJ2-1; 7 bases fit TRBD2. J was trimmed by 0 bases and V by 2 bases; bases with no gene match: 7. CDR3 length: 17 residues. The CDR3 DNA is TGTGCCAGCAGTTTATCTAGACTAGCTAACTCCTACAATGAGCAGTTCTTC. Its translation is CASSLSRLANSYNEQFF.

This clonotype was counted between two and nine times. J is TRBJ1-6 and V is TRBV5-1; 8 bases are a match to TRBD1. This CDR3 region has 19 residues. The germline V gene has CDR1 SGHRS and CDR2 YFSETQ. V shed 5 bases and J 7 bases; nucleotides not matched to a gene: 20. CDR3 sequence (DNA): TGCGCCAGCAGGAATTACAAAGTTCCAGGGGGCGGGAAGAATTCACCCCTCCACTTT. Protein sequence: CASRNYKVPGGGKNSPLHF.

This clonotype was seen only a few times. The J gene is TRBJ2-2, the V gene TRBV15, with a weak D call TRBD2 (7 bases). V lost 0 bases and J 5 bases, leaving 13 bases between the germline ends. Germline CDR1 LNHNV, CDR2 YYDKDF (reference sequence). The CDR3 is made up of 16 amino acids. CDR3 protein: CATSREGGLKTGELFF. The CDR3, as DNA: TGTGCCACCAGCAGAGAGGGGGGGCTAAAGACCGGGGAGCTGTTTTTT. Supplemented by reference TRBV15 and TRBJ2-2, the full variable domain reads DAMVIQNPRYQVTQFGKPVTLSCSQTLNHNVMYWYQQKSSQAPKLLFHYYDKDFNNEADTPDNFQSRRPNTSFCFLDIRSPGLGDTAMYLCATSREGGLKTGELFFGEGSRLTVL.

This clonotype came up a few times. V and J are TRBV25-1 and TRBJ2-7; D perhaps matches TRBD1 (8 bases). V lost 8 bases and J lost 4, with 15 bases in between. This CDR3 is 13 amino acids long. Looked up from germline, CDR1 is MGHDK and CDR2 is SYGVNS. DNA of the CDR3: TGTGCCAGCGCAACAGGGGGGGGTTACGAGCAGTACTTC. Amino acid sequence: CASATGGGYEQYF.

The V gene is TRBV6-2 or TRBV6-3, the J gene TRBJ2-3; D ambiguous. The germline V gene encodes CDR1 MNHEY and CDR2 SVGEGT. The CDR3 has 15 amino acids. V dropped 4 bases and J dropped 2 bases, with 13 bases sitting between them. The CDR3 sequence: CASSFTGGITDTQYF. The DNA for the CDR3 is TGTGCCAGCAGTTTTACTGGCGGAATCACAGATACGCAGTATTTT.

This clonotype turned up a few times. The chain uses TRBV20-1 and TRBJ1-1; the match to TRBD1 covers 9 bases. In germline, CDR1 is DFQATT, CDR2 SNEGSKA (reference sequence). The CDR3 loop spans 15 amino acids. The V segment lost 4 bases and the J segment 4 bases; nucleotides outside the gene matches: 10. The CDR3: CSATPGQGVFTEAFF. In DNA, the CDR3 is TGCAGTGCTACACCGGGACAGGGAGTCTTCACTGAAGCTTTCTTT.

The V and J genes are TRBV6-2 or TRBV6-3 and TRBJ2-7, with 8 bases fitting TRBD1. In germline, CDR1 is MNHEY, CDR2 SVGEGT. The trim removed 2 bases at V and 4 bases at J, leaving 4 bases unmatched. The CDR3 has 14 residues. Here the CDR3 reads CASSYIRGRYEQYF. The CDR3, as DNA: TGTGCCAGCAGTTACATCAGGGGGCGGTACGAGCAGTACTTC.

The chain uses TRBV4-3 and TRBJ2-3; D is perhaps TRBD2 (5 bases). Trimming removed 0 bases from V and 4 bases from J, with 11 bases in between. The CDR3 length is 15 residues. Germline V gene sequence: CDR1 LGHNA, CDR2 YSLEER. CDR3 amino acids: CASSQDGVPSDTQYF. CDR3 in DNA: TGCGCCAGCAGCCAAGACGGGGTCCCCTCAGATACGCAGTATTTT.